Many counts were recorded for the clone carrying this TCR beta chain. The antigen is undetermined. These data come from a study of identical twins. Whole-study results and caveats: Invariant MAIT and iNKT cells may have partly biased zero-insertion analyses.

From germline, CDR1 is SGHVS and CDR2 FNYEAQ. Trimming took off 1 base at V and 4 bases at J, with 8 bases between the two ends. CDR3 length equals 13 residues. Template switching added a universal primer binding site, and final cDNA carried unique molecular identifiers. TCRdb itself ran the 5' RACE reads through MiXCR, one entry per CDR3 protein. The data hold around 960,000 distinct CDR3 sequences, with 9% to 15% observed a single time. These same records also appear under a second study, on yellow fever vaccine responses in identical twins. That work adds: Among the twins, the vaccine T cell response reportedly seemed partly convergent and partly personalized.

The clonotype comes from a woman aged 18-29 years in good health. This rearrangement joins TRBV7-6 to TRBJ2-7; unclear D gene. What was sequenced was PBMCs. CDR3 residues: CASSLGPIYEQYF. CDR3 nucleotide sequence: TGTGCCAGCAGCTTAGGTCCTATTTACGAGCAGTACTTC.